At least ten counts were recorded for the clone carrying this T cell receptor beta chain. Germline CDR1 reads DFQATT; CDR2 reads SNEGSKA (reference sequence). The CDR3 contains 14 residues. Trimming cost V 0 bases and J 7 bases, with 14 bases left between them. Using its own MiXCR run on the RT-PCR reads, TCRdb lists one record per CDR3 protein. The table has hundreds of thousands of distinct CDR3 sequences, 12% to 15% seen once; the top ten hold 3.6%. The source of this sequence is a female donor in good health, serving as a healthy control. The chain employs TRBV20-1 and TRBJ2-3; D is undetermined. Sequencing used memory CD4+ T cells from blood. This CDR3 is CSARDTLVGNTQYF. CDR3 nucleotide sequence: TGCAGTGCTAGAGATACCCTAGTGGGGAATACGCAGTATTTT.